This entry lists 20 T cell receptor beta chains sequenced from one sample in a study of ipilimumab plus nivolumab after autologous stem cell transplantation. Repertoires were generated with immunoSEQ multiplex PCR, while TCRdb's copy carries only in-frame clones and drops some. This sample has around 45,000 clones, with 88% found just once. The source was PBMCs, collected in a trial of ipilimumab plus nivolumab as post-transplant consolidation. The receptor source for this set is a male donor with multiple myeloma.

This rearrangement joins TRBV5-4 to TRBJ2-7; 10 bases are a match to TRBD2. With V trimmed by 4 bases and J by 0 bases, 7 bases remained unmatched. This CDR3 has 16 amino acids. Germline lookup yields CDR1 SGHNT and CDR2 YYREEE (reference sequence). The CDR3 bases are TGTGCCAGCAGCGGGGCTAGCGGGAGTAGCTCCTACGAGCAGTACTTC. Translating it yields CASSGASGSSSYEQYF.

V is TRBV27 and J is TRBJ2-1; D may be TRBD1 or TRBD2 (5 bases each). The V end lost 4 bases, the J end lost 4 bases, and 20 bases lay between the germline ends. Germline CDR1 and CDR2: MNHEY and SMNVEV (reference sequence). The CDR3 is 17 amino acids. DNA for the CDR3: TGTGCCAGCAGTTCCCCCGCCGGGACGGGCCTATACAATGAGCAGTTCTTC. Its translation is CASSSPAGTGLYNEQFF.

This clone was recorded once. J is TRBJ1-5 and V is TRBV27; maybe TRBD1 (6 bases). The germline V and J ends were trimmed by 6 bases and 7 bases, with 13 bases remaining between them. The CDR3 is 13 residues long. Germline V gene lookup returns CDR1 MNHEY and CDR2 SMNVEV (reference sequence). The CDR3 loop reads CASRRTVQQPQHF. Written as DNA, the CDR3 is TGTGCCAGCAGGAGGACAGTCCAGCAGCCCCAGCATTTT.

V and J are TRBV14 and TRBJ1-6; D remains ambiguous. The CDR3 length is 14 residues. Germline V gene sequence: CDR1 SGHDN, CDR2 FVKESK. V gave up 1 base and J gave up 8 bases, with 9 bases separating them. The CDR3 here is CASSQASGYSPLHF. The CDR3 nucleotides read TGTGCCAGCAGCCAAGCTTCGGGGTATTCACCCCTCCACTTT.

The chain combines TRBV5-6 with TRBJ1-2; D unresolved. From germline, CDR1 is SGHDT and CDR2 YYEEEE. The CDR3 totals 13 residues. V shed 4 bases and J shed 7 bases, with 14 bases lying between them. Here the CDR3 reads CASSPTSAGGYTF. The CDR3 DNA sequence: TGTGCCAGCAGCCCTACGAGTGCTGGTGGCTACACCTTC.

The J gene is TRBJ1-1, the V gene TRBV29-1; maybe TRBD1 (6 bases). Germline V gene sequence: CDR1 SQVTM, CDR2 ANQGSEA. CDR3 length equals 12 residues. Trimming cost V 7 bases and J 1 base, with 10 bases left between them. The CDR3 sequence: CSASQGNTEAFF. The CDR3 DNA sequence: TGCAGCGCTTCACAGGGGAACACTGAAGCTTTCTTT.

The chain employs TRBV11-2 and TRBJ2-5; D is uncertain. CDR1 is SGHAT, CDR2 FQNNGV, per germline. CDR3 length: 11 residues. The V end was cut by 5 bases, the J end by 5 bases, with 6 bases between. The CDR3: CASSPQETQYF. The CDR3 DNA follows: TGTGCCAGCAGCCCCCAGGAGACCCAGTACTTC.

In DNA, the CDR3 is TGTGCCAGCTCACCACCCGGGGGGGAAGAAAAACTGTTTTTT. Amino acids: CASSPPGGEEKLFF. J is TRBJ1-4 and V is TRBV18; D perhaps matches TRBD1 (5 bases). Between the trimmed V and J ends, which lost 0 bases and 8 bases, there was a span of 10 bases. Germline CDR1 reads KGHSH; CDR2 reads LQKENI. The CDR3 loop spans 14 amino acids.

J is TRBJ2-7 and V is TRBV11-2; the match to TRBD1 covers 9 bases. Looked up from germline, CDR1 is SGHAT and CDR2 is FQNNGV. The CDR3 length is 14 residues. Unmatched junction bases numbered 8, after V lost 5 bases and J lost 6 bases. CDR3 sequence: CASSPGDRVPEQYF. CDR3 nucleotide sequence: TGTGCCAGCAGCCCCGGGGACAGGGTCCCCGAGCAGTACTTC. Full variable domain (remainder filled in from reference TRBV11-2 and TRBJ2-7): EAGVAQSPRYKIIEKRQSVAFWCNPISGHATLYWYQQILGQGPKLLIQFQNNGVVDDSQLPKDRFSAERLKGVDSTLKIQPAKLEDSAVYLCASSPGDRVPEQYFGPGTRLTVT.

J is TRBJ1-5 and V is TRBV28; D not resolved. The germline V gene has CDR1 MDHEN and CDR2 SYDVKM. V lost 3 bases and J lost 4, with 10 bases in between. The CDR3 sequence is 14 residues long. The DNA for the CDR3 is TGTGCCAGCAGTTTTAACAGAGATAATCAGCCCCAGCATTTT. Its translation is CASSFNRDNQPQHF.

The CDR3 loop is CASSLGGKLQETQYF. The CDR3 bases are TGCGCCAGCAGCTTGGGCGGAAAACTTCAAGAGACCCAGTACTTC. The chain uses TRBV5-1 and TRBJ2-5; D gene unclear. With 0 bases removed from V and 2 bases from J, the gap between germline ends came to 11 bases. The V gene's germline CDR1 is SGHRS and CDR2 YFSETQ. This CDR3 has 15 amino acids.

The chain carries TRBV9 and TRBJ2-5, with TRBD2 identical over 13 bases. V gave up 1 base and J gave up 6 bases; unmatched junction bases: 9. CDR1 is SGDLS, CDR2 YYNGEE, per germline. The CDR3 contains 17 residues. The CDR3 loop reads CASSVTSGGAGSQTQYF. In DNA form, the CDR3 reads TGTGCCAGCAGCGTAACTAGCGGGGGGGCCGGTTCCCAGACCCAGTACTTC.

The chain couples TRBV5-5 to TRBJ1-3, with a tentative D call TRBD1 (5 bases). V was clipped by 1 base and J by 8 bases, with 10 bases between them. Germline CDR1 reads SGHKS; CDR2 reads YYEKEE (reference sequence). The CDR3 covers 13 residues. In DNA form, the CDR3 reads TGTGCCAGCAGCTTGCCGGGGGTGTACACCATATATTTT. It encodes CASSLPGVYTIYF.

This clone was detected once. The chain carries TRBV5-1 and TRBJ2-7; D uncertain. Germline V gene data show CDR1 as SGHRS and CDR2 as YFSETQ. Trimming cost V 4 bases and J 2 bases, with 13 bases left between them. The CDR3 totals 14 residues. The CDR3 protein is CASSPWAGTYEQYF. The CDR3 DNA reads as TGCGCCAGCAGCCCCTGGGCCGGCACCTACGAGCAGTACTTC. Together with reference TRBV5-1 and TRBJ2-7, the CDR3 gives the full variable domain: KAGVTQTPRYLIKTRGQQVTLSCSPISGHRSVSWYQQTPGQGLQFLFEYFSETQRNKGNFPGRFSGRQFSNSRSEMNVSTLELGDSALYLCASSPWAGTYEQYFGPGTRLTVT.

The chain combines TRBV6-6 with TRBJ1-5; D uncertain. V dropped 10 bases and J dropped 4 bases, with 14 bases sitting between them. Germline V gene sequence: CDR1 MNHNY, CDR2 SVGAGI (reference sequence). CDR3 length: 13 residues. The CDR3 here is CATRSLGNQPQHF. The CDR3 DNA is TGTGCCACCCGGAGTTTGGGAAATCAGCCCCAGCATTTT.

The chain is built from TRBV28 and TRBJ2-7; 7 nucleotides agree with TRBD2. The J segment lost 5 bases and the V segment lost 5 bases, leaving 6 bases of the junction unmatched. The V gene's germline CDR1 is MDHEN and CDR2 SYDVKM. The CDR3 has 13 residues. CDR3 bases: TGTGCCAGCAGTACCGGGGGGAGGGACGAGCAGTACTTC. It yields the protein CASSTGGRDEQYF.

The chain has TRBV19 and TRBJ1-5, with D maybe TRBD1 (5 bases). The V gene lost 7 bases and the J gene lost 7 bases, with 17 bases spanning the gap. CDR3 length: 14 residues. Germline V gene sequence: CDR1 LNHDA, CDR2 SQIVND (reference sequence). As DNA, the CDR3 is TGTGCCAGTATAGGGACGGGGAGGGGACAGCCCCAGCATTTT. This translates into CASIGTGRGQPQHF. The full variable domain, its missing parts supplied by reference TRBV19 and TRBJ1-5, is DGGITQSPKYLFRKEGQNVTLSCEQNLNHDAMYWYRQDPGQGLRLIYYSQIVNDFQKGDIAEGYSVSREKKESFPLTVTSAQKNPTAFYLCASIGTGRGQPQHFGDGTRLSIL.

The gene calls are TRBV5-6 and TRBJ1-3, with unresolved D. The V gene lost 1 base and the J gene lost 1 base, with 6 bases spanning the gap. CDR3 size: 14 residues. Germline CDR1 and CDR2: SGHDT and YYEEEE. CDR3 amino acids: CASSLIDSGNTIYF. The CDR3 DNA reads as TGTGCCAGCAGCTTGATTGATTCTGGAAACACCATATATTTT.

This clone appeared a single time. V and J are TRBV18 and TRBJ2-1; a possible D gene is TRBD2 (5 bases). This CDR3 comprises 17 residues. Germline loops: CDR1 KGHSH, CDR2 LQKENI. The V end lost 0 bases, the J end lost 6 bases, and 18 bases lay between the germline ends. The chain's CDR3 is CASSPPGRAAGGNEQFF. The CDR3 DNA sequence: TGTGCCAGCTCACCACCCGGCCGCGCGGCGGGTGGCAATGAGCAGTTCTTC.

The table lists this clone with a few counts. This chain joins TRBV19 and TRBJ1-6; tentative D call: TRBD1 (5 bases). V lost 5 bases and J 7 bases, leaving 12 bases between the germline ends. This CDR3 contains 14 residues. Germline values: CDR1 LNHDA, CDR2 SQIVND (reference sequence). CDR3 loop: CASSLRDGNSPLHF. The CDR3, as DNA: TGTGCCAGTAGTTTAAGGGACGGCAATTCACCCCTCCACTTT.